The 23 T cell receptor beta chains presented below share a single source sample, sequenced in a study of blood T cell repertoires in COVID-19. Method: immunoSEQ multiplex PCR; TCRdb's copy keeps in-frame clones and lacks some. The sample has about 400,000 clones, around 90% seen once. Sequencing was carried out using PBMCs or T cells enriched from blood (not recorded which). These receptor sequences come from a woman between 40 and 55 years old with acute COVID-19.

J is TRBJ2-5 and V is TRBV18; TRBD1 agrees at 10 bases. Trimming removed 8 bases from V and 2 bases from J; junction bases left unmatched: 5. The CDR3 totals 14 residues. CDR1 and CDR2 from the germline V gene are KGHSH and LQKENI. The chain's CDR3 is CASATGGGQETQYF. Written as DNA, the CDR3 is TGTGCCAGCGCGACAGGGGGCGGACAAGAGACCCAGTACTTC.

The CDR3 region is CASSPSTDRYGYTF. As DNA, the CDR3 is TGTGCCAGCAGCCCCTCGACAGATCGCTATGGCTACACCTTC. The chain combines TRBV4-2 with TRBJ1-2; TRBD1 might be the D (5 bases). The CDR3 consists of 14 residues. CDR1 LGHNA and CDR2 YNFKEQ come from the germline V gene. V was shortened by 4 bases and J by 4 bases, with 13 bases between the two germline ends.

This clone showed up just once. The J gene is TRBJ2-5, the V gene TRBV5-1; D is ambiguous. This CDR3 is 13 amino acids long. Looked up from germline, CDR1 is SGHRS and CDR2 is YFSETQ. Trimming pared 4 bases from V and 3 bases from J, leaving 10 bases between. The CDR3: CASSPSIEETQYF. CDR3 nucleotides: TGCGCCAGCAGCCCGAGCATCGAAGAGACCCAGTACTTC.

The V call is TRBV5-1, the J call TRBJ2-1; 10 bases map to TRBD2. The germline V gene encodes CDR1 SGHRS and CDR2 YFSETQ. After removal of 4 bases from V and 4 bases from J, the junction contained 5 bases not matched to a gene. This CDR3 has 15 amino acids. CDR3 residues: CASSPPGLAYNEQFF. Written as DNA, the CDR3 is TGCGCCAGCAGCCCTCCGGGACTAGCGTACAATGAGCAGTTCTTC. Based on the CDR3 plus reference TRBV5-1 and TRBJ2-1, the full variable domain is KAGVTQTPRYLIKTRGQQVTLSCSPISGHRSVSWYQQTPGQGLQFLFEYFSETQRNKGNFPGRFSGRQFSNSRSEMNVSTLELGDSALYLCASSPPGLAYNEQFFGPGTRLTVL.

The chain recombines TRBV5-4 with TRBJ1-2, with TRBD1 identical over 8 bases. Germline CDR1 reads SGHNT; CDR2 reads YYREEE (reference sequence). The CDR3 loop spans 15 amino acids. J was trimmed by 3 bases and V by 2 bases; bases with no gene match: 6. CDR3 amino acids: CASSFLGQGDYGYTF. The CDR3 DNA reads as TGTGCCAGCAGCTTCCTCGGACAGGGAGACTATGGCTACACCTTC.

The V call is TRBV3-1 (or the pseudogene TRBV3-2), the J call TRBJ1-2, with 8 nucleotides matching TRBD1. There are 13 residues in the CDR3. Germline V CDR1 and CDR2: LGHDT, YNNKEL (reference sequence). With 1 base clipped from V and 6 bases from J, the junction kept 1 base outside the gene matches. The CDR3 DNA reads TGTGCCAGCAGCCAAGGGACAGGGAATGGCTACACCTTC. This gives the protein CASSQGTGNGYTF.

This clone was observed a few times. The chain carries TRBV6-2 or TRBV6-3 and TRBJ2-1, with 9 positions matching TRBD2. The CDR3 spans 15 residues. The germline gives CDR1 MNHEY, CDR2 SVGEGT. Trimming cost V 5 bases and J 4 bases; bases outside gene matches: 6. The CDR3 spells CASSALAGEYNEQFF. In nucleotides, the CDR3 is TGTGCCAGCAGTGCATTAGCGGGGGAGTACAATGAGCAGTTCTTC.

V usage is TRBV30 and J usage is TRBJ2-7; D unclear. The germline V gene has CDR1 GTSNPN and CDR2 SVGIG (reference sequence). This CDR3 has 14 amino acids. The V and J ends lost 4 bases and 2 bases respectively, with 15 bases between them. CDR3 sequence reads: CAWTLKKHPYEQYF. In nucleotides, the CDR3 is TGTGCCTGGACCCTGAAAAAACATCCCTACGAGCAGTACTTC.

Points on this clone: The sample has other DNA sequences that encode this CDR3 too. This chain connects TRBV5-4 to TRBJ1-2; 8 bases are shared with TRBD1. The CDR3 length is 13 residues. Germline lookup yields CDR1 SGHNT and CDR2 YYREEE (reference sequence). The J segment lost 4 bases and the V segment lost 2 bases, leaving 1 base of the junction unmatched. Written as DNA, the CDR3 is TGTGCCAGCAGCTTACAGGGGGTCTATGGCTACACCTTC. The encoded protein is CASSLQGVYGYTF.

The chain joins TRBV5-8 to TRBJ2-2; perhaps TRBD2 as D (5 bases). The CDR3 contains 18 residues. V dropped 4 bases and J dropped 4 bases, with 23 bases sitting between them. CDR1 is SGHTS and CDR2 is YDEGEE in the germline V gene. The CDR3 bases are TGTGCCAGCAGCGCGTATGGGGTCCATGAGGGAATCACCGGGGAGCTGTTTTTT. The encoded protein is CASSAYGVHEGITGELFF.

This chain joins TRBV9 and TRBJ2-6; D remains unclear. The CDR3 consists of 13 residues. V was cut by 5 bases and J by 2 bases, with 5 bases left in between. Germline V gene lookup returns CDR1 SGDLS and CDR2 YYNGEE. The CDR3 nucleotides read TGTGCCAGCAGGTATCCTGGGGCCAACGTCCTGACTTTC. Translation: CASRYPGANVLTF.

The chain joins TRBV2 to TRBJ1-5; 7 positions match TRBD1. The V segment lost 6 bases and the J segment 1 base; nucleotides outside the gene matches: 9. Per germline, CDR1 SNHLY and CDR2 FYNNEI. The CDR3 covers 16 residues. In DNA, the CDR3 is TGTGCCAGCAGCTACGCCGGGACAGCAAGCAATCAGCCCCAGCATTTT. Its protein is CASSYAGTASNQPQHF. Together with reference TRBV2 and TRBJ1-5, the CDR3 gives the full variable domain: EPEVTQTPSHQVTQMGQEVILRCVPISNHLYFYWYRQILGQKVEFLVSFYNNEISEKSEIFDDQFSVERPDGSNFTLKIRSTKLEDSAMYFCASSYAGTASNQPQHFGDGTRLSIL.

On this clone: Other DNA sequences in this specimen translate into the identical CDR3. This chain joins TRBV29-1 and TRBJ1-1, with 9 bases that match TRBD1. Trimming removed 7 bases from V and 0 bases from J; junction bases left unmatched: 3. The CDR3 spans 13 residues. The germline gives CDR1 SQVTM, CDR2 ANQGSEA. In DNA form, the CDR3 reads TGCAGCGGAGGACAGGGGATGAACACTGAAGCTTTCTTT. Its translation is CSGGQGMNTEAFF.

V is TRBV19 and J is TRBJ1-5; 8 bases match TRBD1. From germline, CDR1 is LNHDA and CDR2 SQIVND (reference sequence). The CDR3 sequence is 19 residues long. V shed 0 bases, J shed 1 base, and the junction held 11 bases outside the gene matches. The DNA of the CDR3 is TGTGCCAGTAGTATAGATGGATCAGGGGGCGCGGGAAGCAATCAGCCCCAGCATTTT. It codes for CASSIDGSGGAGSNQPQHF.

The chain is built from TRBV16 and TRBJ1-2, with 8 bases lining up with TRBD1. The CDR3 is 15 residues long. Germline CDR1 and CDR2: KGHSY and FQNENV. The V segment lost 2 bases and the J segment 14 bases; nucleotides outside the gene matches: 16. The CDR3 here is CASSQPRTGKPLGTF. CDR3 nucleotides: TGTGCCAGCAGCCAACCTAGGACAGGGAAGCCCTTAGGGACCTTC.

This chain joins TRBV7-8 and TRBJ1-5; 8 bases line up with TRBD1. Germline trimming cut 4 bases from V and 3 bases from J; bases unmatched to any gene: 8. The CDR3 totals 16 residues. CDR1 is SGHVS, CDR2 FQNEAQ, per germline. CDR3: CASSSRQGKANQPQHF. The CDR3 DNA reads TGTGCCAGCAGCTCCCGACAGGGGAAGGCCAATCAGCCCCAGCATTTT.

The chain is built from TRBV25-1 and TRBJ1-4; 7 bases are shared with TRBD1. The V and J ends lost 6 bases and 7 bases, in that order; junction bases with no gene match: 8. There are 14 residues in the CDR3. Germline V gene lookup returns CDR1 MGHDK and CDR2 SYGVNS. In nucleotides, the CDR3 is TGTGCCAGCAGGGTAGAGGGGGCATTTGAAAAACTGTTTTTT. It is translated as CASRVEGAFEKLFF. The variable domain in full, with the rest retrieved from reference TRBV25-1 and TRBJ1-4, is EADIYQTPRYLVIGTGKKITLECSQTMGHDKMYWYQQDPGMELHLIHYSYGVNSTEKGDLSSESTVSRIRTEHFPLTLESARPSHTSQYLCASRVEGAFEKLFFGSGTQLSVL.

The table lists this clone with a count of one. The DNA of the CDR3 is TGTGCCAGCAGCTTGTGGGACAGGTTGTGGACCGGGGAGCTGTTTTTT. It specifies CASSLWDRLWTGELFF. The chain joins TRBV5-6 to TRBJ2-2; 8 bases fit TRBD1. The CDR3 covers 16 residues. Trimming cost V 1 base and J 5 bases; bases outside gene matches: 7. The germline V gene encodes CDR1 SGHDT and CDR2 YYEEEE.

The chain uses TRBV9 and TRBJ2-7, with D maybe TRBD1 (6 bases). CDR3 length: 13 amino acids. Per germline, CDR1 SGDLS and CDR2 YYNGEE. The germline V and J ends were trimmed by 3 bases and 0 bases, with 7 bases remaining between them. CDR3 sequence (DNA): TGTGCCAGCAGCGCGGACAGCTCCTACGAGCAGTACTTC. This translates into CASSADSSYEQYF.

The rearrangement joins TRBV2 to TRBJ2-7; D is undetermined. CDR1 is SNHLY, CDR2 FYNNEI, per germline. V was shortened by 5 bases and J by 1 base, with 6 bases between the two germline ends. The CDR3 is 12 amino acids. As DNA, the CDR3 is TGTGCCAGCAGTTTATCGTCCTACGAGCAGTACTTC. Translation: CASSLSSYEQYF.

V and J are TRBV12-5 and TRBJ1-3, with D perhaps TRBD1 (5 bases). The CDR3 consists of 13 residues. Per the germline V gene, CDR1 is LGHNT and CDR2 is FRNRAP. Trimming took 7 bases from V and 6 from J, leaving 13 bases between them. The CDR3 region has the DNA TGTGCTAGTGCCGTGGGGGGACCAAACACCATATATTTT. Translating gives CASAVGGPNTIYF. The entire variable domain, with the rest obtained from reference TRBV12-5 and TRBJ1-3, is as follows: DARVTQTPRHKVTEMGQEVTMRCQPILGHNTVFWYRQTMMQGLELLAYFRNRAPLDDSGMPKDRFSAEMPDATLATLKIQPSEPRDSAVYFCASAVGGPNTIYFGEGSWLTVV.

The chain has TRBV27 and TRBJ1-6; TRBD1 is a possible D gene (5 bases). The germline V and J ends were trimmed by 7 bases and 0 bases, with 7 bases remaining between them. Germline CDR1 is MNHEY and CDR2 is SMNVEV (reference sequence). The CDR3 length is 14 residues. CDR3 loop: CASTDSSYNSPLHF. The CDR3 DNA reads TGTGCCAGCACCGACAGCTCCTATAATTCACCCCTCCACTTT.

This clone was found a few times. This chain connects TRBV2 to TRBJ2-2; a weak D match, TRBD2 (6 bases). V lost 8 bases, J lost 7 bases, and 14 bases lay in between. The CDR3 has 13 residues. Germline values: CDR1 SNHLY, CDR2 FYNNEI. DNA for the CDR3: TGTGCCAGCGGGAGGCAGCGTGGCGGGGAGCTGTTTTTT. Amino acids: CASGRQRGGELFF.